There are a few counts of the clone carrying this T cell receptor beta chain. The CDR3 loop spans 15 amino acids. Germline V gives CDR1 LGHDT, CDR2 YNNKEL (reference sequence). V trimming: 3 bases; J trimming: 13 bases; junction bases outside the gene matches: 11. The data stem from a study of blood T cell repertoires in COVID-19. At the level of the study: Sites in the United States, Italy and Spain provided acute and convalescent COVID-19 samples. The analysed material was cDNA or gDNA that came from T cells, B-cell-depleted T cells, or PBMCs.

As handled by the study authors: Quantification of nucleated cells was approximated via reference gene primer amplification. This table comes from immunoSEQ multiplex PCR, and its TCRdb copy is limited to in-frame clones, with some not included. V, J and clone size are those of that table, while D and trimming were read from the DNA. In the table there are about 110,000 clones, around 90% of which are singletons. Sequenced: peripheral blood. The receptor was isolated from a woman between 45 and 65 years old with acute or convalescent COVID-19. J is TRBJ1-6 and V is TRBV3-1 (or the pseudogene TRBV3-2), with TRBD1 matching over 8 bases. CDR3 loop: CASSQGDRGQHPLHF. CDR3 nucleotide sequence: TGTGCCAGCAGCCAGGGAGACAGGGGCCAGCACCCCCTCCACTTT.